This T cell receptor (beta chain) was observed in a study of T cells in narcolepsy. Study results and caveats: Autoreactive HCRT-specific and TRIB2-specific clonotypes were marked in same-patient CSF-versus-blood CD4+ comparisons. Some memory CD4+ repertoires had no autoreactive clone sequences. Reportedly, autoreactive clonotypes were serially detected in patients' blood but not controls'.

Data came from immunoSEQ multiplex PCR; TCRdb stores just in-frame clones and leaves some out. The sample holds some 30,000 clones, 87% seen once. With regard to this clone: Its specificity is unknown.

Germline-derived CDR1 and CDR2 are LNHNV and YYDKDF (reference sequence). The CDR3 contains 14 residues. The gene calls are TRBV15 and TRBJ2-5; D possibly corresponds to TRBD1 (6 bases). The DNA end favors TRBJ2-7, so the J call may be wrong. The receptor was derived from a human donor in good health. Sequenced sample: memory (CD45RA-) CD4+ T cells from blood. CDR3 in DNA: TGTGCCACCAGCAGAGCGGGACAAAACTACGAGCAGTACTTC. It specifies CATSRAGQNYEQYF.